The following is a T cell receptor (beta chain) sequence with its context. This sample stems from a study of T-cell memory formation after mild COVID-19. The CDR3 covers 13 residues. Per germline, CDR1 MRHNA and CDR2 SNTAGT. V shed 2 bases and J shed 2 bases, with 5 bases lying between them. TCRdb re-called the 5' RACE reads through MiXCR, storing one row per CDR3 protein. The data contain around 250,000 distinct CDR3 sequences, approximately 9% of them seen just once; the ten biggest clones take up 22%. This rearrangement joins TRBV6-4 to TRBJ2-3; no definite D call. The TCR was taken from a man younger than 30 who had mild COVID-19 (a few samples of this study predate the infection). Cell type and time point are not known. The source material was PBMCs or a T cell subset sorted from them (not recorded which). The CDR3 DNA reads TGTGCCAGCAGTGACGGGCCCACAGATACGCAGTATTTT. This codes for CASSDGPTDTQYF.